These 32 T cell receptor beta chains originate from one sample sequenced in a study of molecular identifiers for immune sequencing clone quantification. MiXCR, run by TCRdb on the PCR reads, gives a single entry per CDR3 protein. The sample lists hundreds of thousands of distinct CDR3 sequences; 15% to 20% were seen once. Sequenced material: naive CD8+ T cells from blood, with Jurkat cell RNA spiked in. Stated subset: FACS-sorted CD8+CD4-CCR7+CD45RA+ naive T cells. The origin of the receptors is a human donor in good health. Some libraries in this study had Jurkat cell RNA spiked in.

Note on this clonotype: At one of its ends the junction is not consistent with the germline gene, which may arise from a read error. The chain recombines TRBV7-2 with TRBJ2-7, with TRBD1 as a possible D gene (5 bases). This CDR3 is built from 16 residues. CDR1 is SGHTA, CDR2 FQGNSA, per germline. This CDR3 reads CARSLGSTGRYYEQYF. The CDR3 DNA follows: TGTGCCAGGAGCTTAGGTAGTACAGGTAGATACTACGAGCAGTACTTC.

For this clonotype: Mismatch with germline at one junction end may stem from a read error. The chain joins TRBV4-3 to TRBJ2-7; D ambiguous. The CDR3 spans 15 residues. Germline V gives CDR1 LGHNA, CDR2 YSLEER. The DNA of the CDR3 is TGCGCCAGCGGCCAGACCCGGACGGTATCCTACGAGCAGTACTTC. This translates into CASGQTRTVSYEQYF.

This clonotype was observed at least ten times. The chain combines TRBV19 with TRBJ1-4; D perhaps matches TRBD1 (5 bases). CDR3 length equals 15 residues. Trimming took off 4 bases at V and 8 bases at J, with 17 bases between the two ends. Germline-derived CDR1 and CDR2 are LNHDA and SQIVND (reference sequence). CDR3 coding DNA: TGTGCCAGTAGTACCGGGACGAGGGGAGGAGAAAAACTGTTTTTT. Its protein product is CASSTGTRGGEKLFF.

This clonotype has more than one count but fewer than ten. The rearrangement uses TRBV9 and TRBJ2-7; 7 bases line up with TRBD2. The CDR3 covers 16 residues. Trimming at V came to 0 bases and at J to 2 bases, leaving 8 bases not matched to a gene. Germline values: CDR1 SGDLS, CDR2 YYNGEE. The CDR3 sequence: CASSVVSLAATYEQYF. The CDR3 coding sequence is TGTGCCAGCAGCGTAGTGTCTCTAGCGGCAACCTACGAGCAGTACTTC.

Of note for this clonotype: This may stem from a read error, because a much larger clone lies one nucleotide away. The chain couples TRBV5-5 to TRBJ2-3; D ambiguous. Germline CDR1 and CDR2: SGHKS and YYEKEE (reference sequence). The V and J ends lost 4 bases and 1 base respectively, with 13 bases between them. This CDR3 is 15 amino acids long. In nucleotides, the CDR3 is TGTGCCAGCAGCCTCTCCGGGTTTGGCACAGATACGCAGTATTTT. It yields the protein CASSLSGFGTDTQYF.

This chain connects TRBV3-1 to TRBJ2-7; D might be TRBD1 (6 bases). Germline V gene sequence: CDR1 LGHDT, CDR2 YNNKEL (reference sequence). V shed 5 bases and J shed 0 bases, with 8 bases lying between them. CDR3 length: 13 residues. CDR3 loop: CASSGQYSYEQYF. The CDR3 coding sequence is TGTGCCAGCAGCGGACAGTACTCCTACGAGCAGTACTTC.

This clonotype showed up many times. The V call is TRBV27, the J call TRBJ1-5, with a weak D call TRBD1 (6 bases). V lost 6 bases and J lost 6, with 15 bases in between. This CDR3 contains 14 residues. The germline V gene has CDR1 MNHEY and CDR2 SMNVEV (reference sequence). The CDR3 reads CASRSQGLAQPQHF. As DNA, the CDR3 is TGTGCCAGCAGGTCCCAGGGGTTAGCTCAGCCCCAGCATTTT.

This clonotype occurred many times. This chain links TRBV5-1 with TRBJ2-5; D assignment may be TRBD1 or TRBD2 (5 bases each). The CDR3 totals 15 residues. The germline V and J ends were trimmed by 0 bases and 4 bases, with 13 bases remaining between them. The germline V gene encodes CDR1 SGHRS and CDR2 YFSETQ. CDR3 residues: CASSLGVGVPETQYF. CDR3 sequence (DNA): TGCGCCAGCAGCTTGGGAGTGGGGGTCCCAGAGACCCAGTACTTC.

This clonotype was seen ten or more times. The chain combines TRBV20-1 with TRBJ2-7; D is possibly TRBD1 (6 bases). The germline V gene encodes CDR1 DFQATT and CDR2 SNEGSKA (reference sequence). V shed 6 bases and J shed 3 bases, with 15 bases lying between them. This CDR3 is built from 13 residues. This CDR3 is CSARWDTDYEQYF. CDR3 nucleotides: TGCAGTGCCCGATGGGACACCGACTACGAGCAGTACTTC.

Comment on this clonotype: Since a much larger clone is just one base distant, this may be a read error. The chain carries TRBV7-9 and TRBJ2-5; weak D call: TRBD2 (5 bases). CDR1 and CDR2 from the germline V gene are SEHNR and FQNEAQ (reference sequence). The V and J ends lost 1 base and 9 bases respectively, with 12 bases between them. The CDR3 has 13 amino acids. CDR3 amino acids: CASSLGVEEAQYF. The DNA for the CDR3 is TGTGCCAGCAGCTTAGGGGTAGAGGAGGCCCAGTACTTC.

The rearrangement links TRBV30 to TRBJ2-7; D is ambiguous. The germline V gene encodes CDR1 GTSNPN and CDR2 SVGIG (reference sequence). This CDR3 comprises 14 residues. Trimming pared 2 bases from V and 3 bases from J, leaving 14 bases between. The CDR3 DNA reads TGTGCCTGGAGTTCTATGAACCAAGACTACGAGCAGTACTTC. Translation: CAWSSMNQDYEQYF.

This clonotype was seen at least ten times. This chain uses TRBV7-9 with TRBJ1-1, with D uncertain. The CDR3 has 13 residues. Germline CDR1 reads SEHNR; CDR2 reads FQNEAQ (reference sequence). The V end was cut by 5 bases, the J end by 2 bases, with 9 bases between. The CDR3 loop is CASSGGVNTEAFF. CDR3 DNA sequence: TGTGCCAGCAGCGGCGGGGTCAACACTGAAGCTTTCTTT.

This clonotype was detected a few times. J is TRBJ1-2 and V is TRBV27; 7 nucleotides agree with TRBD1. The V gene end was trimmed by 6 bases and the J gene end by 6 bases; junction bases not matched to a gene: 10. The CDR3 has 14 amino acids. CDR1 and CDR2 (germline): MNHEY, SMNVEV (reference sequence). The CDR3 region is CASSLTGAGNGYTF. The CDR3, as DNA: TGTGCCAGCAGCCTAACAGGGGCTGGGAATGGCTACACCTTC.

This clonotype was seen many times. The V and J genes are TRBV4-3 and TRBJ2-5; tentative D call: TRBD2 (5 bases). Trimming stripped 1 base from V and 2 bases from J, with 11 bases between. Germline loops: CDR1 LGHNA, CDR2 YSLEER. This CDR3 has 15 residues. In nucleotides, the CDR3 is TGCGCCAGCAGCCAAGTGACGGGGTGGCAAGAGACCCAGTACTTC. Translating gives CASSQVTGWQETQYF.

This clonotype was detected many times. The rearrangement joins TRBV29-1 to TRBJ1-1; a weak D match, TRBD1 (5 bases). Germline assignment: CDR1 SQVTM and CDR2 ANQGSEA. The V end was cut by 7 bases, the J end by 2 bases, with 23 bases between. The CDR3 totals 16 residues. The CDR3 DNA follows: TGCAGCGCCACGGGGGTGGGGGACTTCACAAACACTGAAGCTTTCTTT. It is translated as CSATGVGDFTNTEAFF.

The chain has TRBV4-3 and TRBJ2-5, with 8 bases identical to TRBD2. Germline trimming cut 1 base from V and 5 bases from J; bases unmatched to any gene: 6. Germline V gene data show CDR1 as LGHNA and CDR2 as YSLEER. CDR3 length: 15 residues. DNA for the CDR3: TGCGCCAGCAGCCAAGGGCGGGGGGCGGGGGAGACCCAGTACTTC. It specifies CASSQGRGAGETQYF.

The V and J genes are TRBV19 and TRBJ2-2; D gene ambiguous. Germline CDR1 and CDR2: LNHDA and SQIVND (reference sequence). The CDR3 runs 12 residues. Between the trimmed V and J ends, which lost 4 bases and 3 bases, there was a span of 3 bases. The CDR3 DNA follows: TGTGCCAGTAGTACAGACACCGGGGAGCTGTTTTTT. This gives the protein CASSTDTGELFF.

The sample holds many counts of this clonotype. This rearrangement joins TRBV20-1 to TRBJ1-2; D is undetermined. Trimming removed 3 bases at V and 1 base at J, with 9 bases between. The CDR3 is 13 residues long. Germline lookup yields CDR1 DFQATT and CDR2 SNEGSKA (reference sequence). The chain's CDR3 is CSARRRDNYGYTF. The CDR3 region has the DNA TGCAGTGCTAGGAGGCGGGATAACTATGGCTACACCTTC.

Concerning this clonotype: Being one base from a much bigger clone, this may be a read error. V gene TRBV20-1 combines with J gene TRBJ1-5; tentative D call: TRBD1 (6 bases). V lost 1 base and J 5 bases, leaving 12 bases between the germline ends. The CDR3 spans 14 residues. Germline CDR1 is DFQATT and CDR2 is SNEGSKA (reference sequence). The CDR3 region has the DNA TGCAGTGCTAGAGGTCCGGGGGGCGATCAGCCCCAGCATTTT. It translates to CSARGPGGDQPQHF.

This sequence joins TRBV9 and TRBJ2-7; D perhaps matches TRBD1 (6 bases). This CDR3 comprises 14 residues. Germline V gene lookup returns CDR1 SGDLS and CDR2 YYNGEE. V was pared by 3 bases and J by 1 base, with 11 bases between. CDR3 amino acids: CASSEGVGSYEQYF. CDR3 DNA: TGTGCCAGCAGCGAGGGGGTCGGTTCCTACGAGCAGTACTTC.

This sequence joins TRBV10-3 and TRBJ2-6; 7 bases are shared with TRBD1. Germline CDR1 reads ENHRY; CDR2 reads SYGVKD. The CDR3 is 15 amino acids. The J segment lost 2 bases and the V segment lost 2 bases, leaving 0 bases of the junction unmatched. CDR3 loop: CAISETGAGANVLTF. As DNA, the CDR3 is TGTGCCATCAGTGAGACAGGGGCTGGGGCCAACGTCCTGACTTTC.

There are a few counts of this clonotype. The CDR3 DNA sequence: TGTGCCAGCAGTTTATTGGTTTCTCTGGAGACCCAGTACTTC. Protein: CASSLLVSLETQYF. This chain uses TRBV27 with TRBJ2-5; no clear D gene. The germline V gene has CDR1 MNHEY and CDR2 SMNVEV (reference sequence). Trimming left V 1 base short and J 5 bases short, with 11 bases between. The CDR3 has 14 amino acids.

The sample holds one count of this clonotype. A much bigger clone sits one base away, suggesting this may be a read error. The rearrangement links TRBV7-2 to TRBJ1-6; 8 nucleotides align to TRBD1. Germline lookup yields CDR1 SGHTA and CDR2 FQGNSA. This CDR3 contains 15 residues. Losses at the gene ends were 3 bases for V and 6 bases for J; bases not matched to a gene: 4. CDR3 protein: CASSFQDRVNSPLHF. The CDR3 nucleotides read TGTGCCAGCAGCTTCCAGGACAGGGTTAATTCACCCCTCCACTTT.

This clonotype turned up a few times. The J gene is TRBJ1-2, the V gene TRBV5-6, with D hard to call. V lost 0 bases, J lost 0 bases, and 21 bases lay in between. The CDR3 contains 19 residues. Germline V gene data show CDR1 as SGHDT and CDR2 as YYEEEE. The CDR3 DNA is TGTGCCAGCAGCTTGGGAGCGGTCGGCAGACTCAGTACTAACTATGGCTACACCTTC. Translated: CASSLGAVGRLSTNYGYTF.

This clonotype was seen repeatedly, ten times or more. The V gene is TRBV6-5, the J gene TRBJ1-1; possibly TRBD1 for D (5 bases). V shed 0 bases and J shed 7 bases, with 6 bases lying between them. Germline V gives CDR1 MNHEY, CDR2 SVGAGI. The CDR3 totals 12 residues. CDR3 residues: CASSYSGVEAFF. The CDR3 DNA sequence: TGTGCCAGCAGTTACTCAGGGGTTGAAGCTTTCTTT.

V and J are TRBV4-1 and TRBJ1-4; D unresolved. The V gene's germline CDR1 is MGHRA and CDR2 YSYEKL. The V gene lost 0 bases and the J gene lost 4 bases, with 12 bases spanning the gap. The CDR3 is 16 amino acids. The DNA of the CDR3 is TGCGCCAGCAGCCAAGATCAACCAGGATTTAATGAAAAACTGTTTTTT. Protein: CASSQDQPGFNEKLFF.

This chain's CDR3 is CAITKEGQGPLQLTTDTQYF. DNA for the CDR3: TGTGCCATCACCAAAGAGGGACAGGGGCCCCTACAACTTACCACAGATACGCAGTATTTT. The chain joins TRBV10-3 to TRBJ2-3; 10 nucleotides line up with TRBD1. Trimming cost V 7 bases and J 2 bases; bases outside gene matches: 21. Germline V gene lookup returns CDR1 ENHRY and CDR2 SYGVKD. This CDR3 spans 20 amino acids.

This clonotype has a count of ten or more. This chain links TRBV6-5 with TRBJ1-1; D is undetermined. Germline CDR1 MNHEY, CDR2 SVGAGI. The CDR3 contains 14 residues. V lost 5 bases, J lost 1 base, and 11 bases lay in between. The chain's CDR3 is CASSLRGENTEAFF. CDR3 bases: TGTGCCAGCAGTCTACGCGGGGAGAACACTGAAGCTTTCTTT.

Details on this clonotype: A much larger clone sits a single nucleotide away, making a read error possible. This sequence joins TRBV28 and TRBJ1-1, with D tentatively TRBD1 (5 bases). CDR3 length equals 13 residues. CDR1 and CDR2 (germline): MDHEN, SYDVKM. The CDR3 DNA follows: TGTGCCAGCAGCCCCCTGTCGGGGACTGAAGCTTCCTTT. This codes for CASSPLSGTEASF.

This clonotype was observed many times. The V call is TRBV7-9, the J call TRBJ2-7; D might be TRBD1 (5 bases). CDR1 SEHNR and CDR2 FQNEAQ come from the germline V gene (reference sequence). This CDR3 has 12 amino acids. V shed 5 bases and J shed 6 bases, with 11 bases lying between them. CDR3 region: CASSADSAEQYF. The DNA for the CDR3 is TGTGCCAGCAGCGCTGACAGCGCCGAGCAGTACTTC.

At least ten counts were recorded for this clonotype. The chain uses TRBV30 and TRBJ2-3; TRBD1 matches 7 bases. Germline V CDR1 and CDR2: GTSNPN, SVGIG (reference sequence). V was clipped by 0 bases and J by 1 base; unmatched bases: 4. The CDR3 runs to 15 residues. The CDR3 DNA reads TGTGCCTGGAGTGTACTAGGACAGGGCACAGATACGCAGTATTTT. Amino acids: CAWSVLGQGTDTQYF.

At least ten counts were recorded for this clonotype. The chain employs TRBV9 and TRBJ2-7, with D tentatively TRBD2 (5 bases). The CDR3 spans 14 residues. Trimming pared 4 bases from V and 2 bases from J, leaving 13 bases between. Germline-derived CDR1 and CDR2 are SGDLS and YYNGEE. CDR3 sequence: CASSPSGIPYEQYF. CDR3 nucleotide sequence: TGTGCCAGCAGCCCGTCGGGGATACCCTACGAGCAGTACTTC.